One sample yielded the 18 T cell receptor beta chains listed below, sequenced in a study of OX40 agonist ivuxolimab in advanced cancers. Library method: the immunoSEQ multiplex PCR assay. TCRdb holds this immuneACCESS table with in-frame rearrangements only. Some clones are missing; in checked studies, unresolved V genes explain under half, and the rest has no known cause. The sample table contains about 10,000 clones; only one count was recorded for 85% to 90% of them. The top ten hold over 9% of the sample. This sample comprised CD4+ or CD8+ T cells sorted from blood, obtained in a trial of the OX40 agonist ivuxolimab. The receptors stem from an adult with an advanced solid tumor such as melanoma, head and neck, liver or kidney cancer.

CDR3 DNA sequence: TGTGCCATCAGTGAGTCGGAGTACGAGCAGTACTTC. Translated, it gives CAISESEYEQYF. The chain links TRBV10-3 to TRBJ2-7; D is uncertain. Germline assignment: CDR1 ENHRY and CDR2 SYGVKD. The ends were cut back, 0 bases at V and 4 bases at J, with 4 bases in the middle. CDR3 size: 12 residues.

CDR3 residues: CASSQDRGQGASYYGYTF. The CDR3 DNA sequence: TGCGCCAGCAGCCAAGATAGAGGGCAGGGCGCTTCCTACTATGGCTACACCTTC. The chain employs TRBV4-1 and TRBJ1-2; a possible D gene is TRBD1 (5 bases). Trimming cost V 0 bases and J 3 bases, with 20 bases left between them. CDR1 is MGHRA and CDR2 is YSYEKL in the germline V gene. This CDR3 region has 18 residues.

The chain joins TRBV5-8 to TRBJ2-7, with D unresolved. V lost 1 base and J lost 2, with 10 bases in between. CDR3 length: 14 amino acids. The germline V gene has CDR1 SGHTS and CDR2 YDEGEE. The DNA for the CDR3 is TGTGCCAGCAGCTTGACTACGAAAACCTACGAGCAGTACTTC. Encoded protein: CASSLTTKTYEQYF. The whole variable domain, remainder taken from reference TRBV5-8 and TRBJ2-7, is EAGVTQSPTHLIKTRGQQATLRCSPISGHTSVYWYQQALGLGLQFLLWYDEGEERNRGNFPPRFSGRQFPNYSSELNVNALELEDSALYLCASSLTTKTYEQYFGPGTRLTVT.

The J gene is TRBJ2-5, the V gene TRBV4-1; D is uncertain. The CDR3 loop spans 12 amino acids. Germline V gives CDR1 MGHRA, CDR2 YSYEKL. V lost 3 bases to trimming and J lost 2 bases, with 4 bases between them. The CDR3 coding sequence is TGCGCCAGCAGCCATGATCAAGAGACCCAGTACTTC. This translates into CASSHDQETQYF.

The CDR3: CATSAGTGSDTQYF. For the CDR3, the DNA is TGTGCCACCAGCGCCGGGACAGGGTCAGATACGCAGTATTTT. The chain employs TRBV15 and TRBJ2-3, with 9 bases lining up with TRBD1. The CDR3 is 14 residues long. The trim removed 5 bases at V and 4 bases at J, leaving 4 bases unmatched. Germline CDR1 LNHNV, CDR2 YYDKDF (reference sequence).

The V gene is TRBV11-2, the J gene TRBJ1-1, with D unresolved. Between the trimmed V and J ends, which lost 5 bases and 4 bases, there was a span of 14 bases. This CDR3 is built from 14 residues. The germline CDR1 and CDR2 sequences are SGHAT and FQNNGV. In nucleotides, the CDR3 is TGTGCCAGCAGCCCCCTATTCGTCCCCACTGAAGCTTTCTTT. Encoded protein: CASSPLFVPTEAFF.

V and J are TRBV18 and TRBJ2-5, with 8 nucleotides matching TRBD1. V lost 1 base to trimming and J lost 5 bases; unmatched junction nucleotides: 3. The germline gives CDR1 KGHSH, CDR2 LQKENI. The CDR3 runs 14 residues. This CDR3 is CASSPQNRGETQYF. CDR3 in DNA: TGTGCCAGCTCACCACAGAACAGGGGGGAGACCCAGTACTTC.

J is TRBJ1-2 and V is TRBV19, with D maybe TRBD1 (6 bases). The CDR3 covers 17 residues. V lost 3 bases and J lost 3, with 20 bases in between. Germline V gene sequence: CDR1 LNHDA, CDR2 SQIVND (reference sequence). The CDR3 DNA follows: TGTGCCAGTAGTATCTCTACCAGGGGCTGGGACGACTATGGCTACACCTTC. Protein sequence: CASSISTRGWDDYGYTF. The whole variable domain, filled in from reference TRBV19 and TRBJ1-2, reads DGGITQSPKYLFRKEGQNVTLSCEQNLNHDAMYWYRQDPGQGLRLIYYSQIVNDFQKGDIAEGYSVSREKKESFPLTVTSAQKNPTAFYLCASSISTRGWDDYGYTFGSGTRLTVV.

This clone showed up just a few times. One end of the junction fails to match germline, which may point to a read error. The V and J genes are TRBV16 and TRBJ1-6; TRBD1 matches at 8 bases. Germline CDR1 and CDR2: KGHSY and FQNENV. The CDR3 sequence is 15 residues long. CDR3 in DNA: TGTGCCAGCAGCCGAACGACAGGGGCTAATCCACCCCTCCACTTT. Its protein is CASSRTTGANPPLHF.

This chain connects TRBV6-6 to TRBJ2-3, with 9 bases matching TRBD2. The J segment lost 7 bases and the V segment lost 2 bases, leaving 7 bases of the junction unmatched. The CDR3 has 15 residues. Looked up from germline, CDR1 is MNHNY and CDR2 is SVGAGI (reference sequence). The CDR3 coding sequence is TGTGCCAGCAGTTACCTCCTAGCGGGGAGTAATACGCAGTATTTT. Amino acid sequence: CASSYLLAGSNTQYF.

V and J are TRBV2 and TRBJ2-7; 8 nucleotides match TRBD2. The CDR3 length is 13 residues. V trimming: 4 bases; J trimming: 3 bases; junction bases outside the gene matches: 2. In germline, CDR1 is SNHLY, CDR2 FYNNEI. CDR3 loop: CASSGTSNYEQYF. CDR3 nucleotides: TGTGCCAGCAGTGGGACTAGCAACTACGAGCAGTACTTC.

This sequence joins TRBV4-1 and TRBJ2-7; D not certain. Germline loops: CDR1 MGHRA, CDR2 YSYEKL. V was pared by 1 base and J by 0 bases, with 4 bases between. The CDR3 extends over 13 amino acids. The CDR3: CASSQAVSYEQYF. For the CDR3, the DNA is TGCGCCAGCAGCCAAGCAGTCTCCTACGAGCAGTACTTC.

V and J are TRBV6-8 and TRBJ1-1; unclear D gene. The ends were cut back, 0 bases at V and 5 bases at J, with 7 bases in the middle. Germline V gene lookup returns CDR1 MNHGY and CDR2 SAAAGT. The CDR3 covers 13 residues. The CDR3 nucleotides read TGTGCCAGCAGTTACTCGCGAGGAACTGAAGCTTTCTTT. Encoded protein: CASSYSRGTEAFF.

V usage is TRBV7-2 and J usage is TRBJ1-4, with a tentative D call TRBD1 (6 bases). The germline V gene encodes CDR1 SGHTA and CDR2 FQGNSA. With 5 bases removed from V and 6 bases from J, the gap between germline ends came to 16 bases. This CDR3 has 15 residues. The CDR3 reads CASSLRGEGDEKLFF. The DNA of the CDR3 is TGTGCCAGCAGCCTAAGGGGGGAGGGGGATGAAAAACTGTTTTTT.

The count of this clone is one. This chain links TRBV11-2 with TRBJ2-5, with TRBD2 matching over 7 bases. The tail of the sequence fits TRBJ2-7 better, so the J call may be wrong. The CDR3 runs to 14 residues. Germline V gene data show CDR1 as SGHAT and CDR2 as FQNNGV. CDR3 in amino acids: CASSLTSAAYEQYF. CDR3 DNA: TGTGCCAGCAGCTTAACTAGCGCCGCCTACGAGCAGTACTTC.

There are a few counts of this clone. The rearrangement links TRBV19 to TRBJ1-1; D ambiguous. Germline V gives CDR1 LNHDA, CDR2 SQIVND (reference sequence). The V and J ends lost 5 bases and 3 bases respectively, with 4 bases between them. This CDR3 has 11 amino acids. The CDR3 DNA reads as TGTGCCAGTAGTCAACACACTGAAGCTTTCTTT. This sequence encodes CASSQHTEAFF.

V and J are TRBV11-2 and TRBJ2-7, with 8 bases matching TRBD1. V gave up 1 base and J gave up 0 bases; unmatched junction bases: 2. This CDR3 contains 15 residues. Germline values: CDR1 SGHAT, CDR2 FQNNGV. CDR3 nucleotides: TGTGCCAGCAGCTTAGGGACAGGGAGCTCCTACGAGCAGTACTTC. This encodes CASSLGTGSSYEQYF.

This clone was recorded once. J is TRBJ1-4 and V is TRBV10-2; D remains ambiguous. V was pared by 6 bases and J by 0 bases, with 11 bases between. The germline gives CDR1 WSHSY, CDR2 SAAADI. The CDR3 totals 15 residues. This CDR3 is CASSERGSTNEKLFF. In nucleotides, the CDR3 is TGCGCCAGCAGCGAGAGAGGCTCAACTAATGAAAAACTGTTTTTT.